This entry lists 24 T cell receptor beta chains sequenced from one sample in a study of blood T cell repertoires in COVID-19. The method was immunoSEQ multiplex PCR; TCRdb's version includes in-frame clones alone and lacks a portion of them. This sample carries 150,000 to 200,000 clones, roughly 80% of them seen once, and the ten largest clones take roughly 8%. Sample: PBMCs or T cells enriched from blood (not recorded which). These receptor sequences come from a woman aged 50 to 60 who had recovered from COVID-19.

The chain carries TRBV24-1 and TRBJ2-1; 7 bases agree with TRBD2. This CDR3 has 15 amino acids. J gave up 5 bases and V 9 bases, and 12 bases lay outside the gene matches. CDR1 is KGHDR and CDR2 is SFDVKD in the germline V gene. CDR3: CATLWEGLLDNEQFF. The CDR3 nucleotides read TGTGCCACCTTGTGGGAGGGTCTTCTGGACAATGAGCAGTTCTTC.

This chain joins TRBV18 and TRBJ2-1; D is possibly TRBD2 (7 bases). The CDR3 spans 16 residues. The ends were cut back, 0 bases at V and 3 bases at J, with 12 bases in the middle. CDR1 KGHSH and CDR2 LQKENI come from the germline V gene. The CDR3 spells CASSPPQGRVYNEQFF. CDR3 bases: TGTGCCAGCTCACCACCTCAGGGGAGGGTCTACAATGAGCAGTTCTTC.

The gene calls are TRBV6-4 and TRBJ2-3; TRBD2 might be the D (5 bases). This CDR3 has 16 amino acids. Between the trimmed V and J ends, which lost 4 bases and 2 bases, there was a span of 16 bases. Germline CDR1 reads MRHNA; CDR2 reads SNTAGT. The CDR3 DNA reads TGTGCCAGCAGTGTTGAGCGGAGGCAGTTCACAGATACGCAGTATTTT. It specifies CASSVERRQFTDTQYF.

This chain uses TRBV9 with TRBJ1-1; D not certain. V lost 0 bases and J 3 bases, leaving 9 bases between the germline ends. The CDR3 consists of 14 residues. CDR1 is SGDLS, CDR2 YYNGEE, per germline. In DNA form, the CDR3 reads TGTGCCAGCAGCGTAGGCGCGTCGGACACTGAAGCTTTCTTT. Protein product: CASSVGASDTEAFF.

This chain links TRBV7-8 with TRBJ1-2, with 7 nucleotides matching TRBD1. Germline lookup yields CDR1 SGHVS and CDR2 FQNEAQ. The CDR3 runs 15 residues. V shed 5 bases and J 4 bases; nucleotides not matched to a gene: 10. CDR3 protein: CASSPPQTGSYGYTF. The CDR3 nucleotides are TGTGCCAGCAGCCCCCCCCAGACAGGGAGCTATGGCTACACCTTC.

Turning to this clone: Other DNA sequences in this specimen translate into the identical CDR3. The chain employs TRBV6-5 and TRBJ1-4; D is perhaps TRBD1 (5 bases). The V gene's germline CDR1 is MNHEY and CDR2 SVGAGI. The length of the CDR3 is 15 residues. V was clipped by 0 bases and J by 8 bases, with 13 bases between them. The CDR3 here is CASSYSGQGGEKLFF. DNA of the CDR3: TGTGCCAGCAGTTACTCCGGGCAGGGAGGGGAAAAACTGTTTTTT.

Remarks on this clone: The sample carries other DNA sequences with the same CDR3. The V call is TRBV7-2, the J call TRBJ2-7; tentatively, D is TRBD2 (5 bases). CDR1 and CDR2 (germline): SGHTA, FQGNSA. Deletions cut 1 base from V and 4 bases from J, with 11 bases between. The CDR3 spans 14 residues. The CDR3 DNA sequence: TGTGCCAGCAGCTTAGACCGGGGAAGGTACGAGCAGTACTTC. Protein sequence: CASSLDRGRYEQYF.

V is TRBV7-2 and J is TRBJ2-2, with D maybe TRBD1 (5 bases). This CDR3 is 15 amino acids long. The germline V and J ends were trimmed by 1 base and 0 bases, with 6 bases remaining between them. Germline V gene lookup returns CDR1 SGHTA and CDR2 FQGNSA. The CDR3 spells CASSLGGSNTGELFF. In nucleotides, the CDR3 is TGTGCCAGCAGCTTAGGGGGCTCGAACACCGGGGAGCTGTTTTTT.

This chain connects TRBV3-1 (or the pseudogene TRBV3-2) to TRBJ1-3, with D perhaps TRBD1 (6 bases). V lost 4 bases, J lost 7 bases, and 8 bases lay in between. The CDR3 is 12 residues long. Germline V lookup: CDR1 LGHDT, CDR2 YNNKEL (reference sequence). The CDR3 loop is CASSRQGNTIYF. CDR3 coding DNA: TGTGCCAGCAGCCGCCAGGGGAACACCATATATTTT.

The gene calls are TRBV28 and TRBJ2-5, with 8 bases matching TRBD1. The CDR3 spans 14 residues. Germline CDR1 and CDR2: MDHEN and SYDVKM. The V gene end was trimmed by 5 bases and the J gene end by 2 bases; junction bases not matched to a gene: 4. CDR3 amino acids: CASSKRTGQETQYF. For the CDR3, the DNA is TGTGCCAGCAGTAAGAGGACAGGGCAAGAGACCCAGTACTTC. The whole variable domain, remainder taken from reference TRBV28 and TRBJ2-5, is DVKVTQSSRYLVKRTGEKVFLECVQDMDHENMFWYRQDPGLGLRLIYFSYDVKMKEKGDIPEGYSVSREKKERFSLILESASTNQTSMYLCASSKRTGQETQYFGPGTRLLVL.

The chain has TRBV6-5 and TRBJ2-2, with TRBD1 identical over 11 bases. V dropped 7 bases and J dropped 8; count of bases not matched to a gene: 9. Germline-derived CDR1 and CDR2 are MNHEY and SVGAGI. The CDR3 is 15 residues long. DNA for the CDR3: TGTGCCAGCACCTTGGGACAGGGGGTCGGGGGGGAGCTGTTTTTT. Residues: CASTLGQGVGGELFF.

The chain carries TRBV9 and TRBJ2-3; unclear D gene. The V and J ends lost 0 bases and 6 bases respectively, with 8 bases between them. The germline V gene has CDR1 SGDLS and CDR2 YYNGEE. This CDR3 comprises 13 residues. The CDR3 region has the DNA TGTGCCAGCAGCGTAGTTGAAGAGGATACGCAGTATTTT. Amino acids: CASSVVEEDTQYF.

The chain joins TRBV27 to TRBJ2-3; TRBD2 agrees at 13 bases. CDR1 is MNHEY and CDR2 is SMNVEV in the germline V gene (reference sequence). The CDR3 extends over 19 amino acids. V shed 5 bases and J 6 bases; nucleotides not matched to a gene: 17. This chain's CDR3 is CASSPLSLKTSGRPDTQYF. The CDR3 DNA sequence: TGTGCCAGCAGTCCCTTGTCCCTGAAGACTAGCGGGAGGCCCGATACGCAGTATTTT.

The CDR3 nucleotides read TGCGCCAGCAGCTTGGCCGGACAGCAAGAGACCCAGTACTTC. Amino acids: CASSLAGQQETQYF. The genes are TRBV5-1 and TRBJ2-5; tentatively, D is TRBD1 (6 bases). V gave up 0 bases and J gave up 2 bases, with 8 bases separating them. The germline gives CDR1 SGHRS, CDR2 YFSETQ. CDR3 size: 14 residues.

The rearrangement links TRBV24-1 to TRBJ2-1; 8 bases match TRBD2. The CDR3 is 13 amino acids. V trimming: 9 bases; J trimming: 10 bases; junction bases outside the gene matches: 10. CDR1 is KGHDR and CDR2 is SFDVKD in the germline V gene. The CDR3 sequence: CATEAGAAGEQFF. CDR3 nucleotide sequence: TGTGCCACCGAAGCGGGGGCAGCCGGAGAGCAGTTCTTC.

In its sample, this clone was seen a few times. This chain uses TRBV6-5 with TRBJ2-1; TRBD1 aligns across 8 bases. CDR1 is MNHEY and CDR2 is SVGAGI in the germline V gene. CDR3 length equals 16 residues. Trimming at V came to 2 bases and at J to 4 bases, leaving 7 bases not matched to a gene. The CDR3 DNA is TGTGCCAGCAGTTACACGGACAGGGTCGAATACAATGAGCAGTTCTTC. This sequence encodes CASSYTDRVEYNEQFF.

This chain connects TRBV3-1 (or the pseudogene TRBV3-2) to TRBJ1-5; D possibly corresponds to TRBD1 (5 bases). The germline gives CDR1 LGHDT, CDR2 YNNKEL (reference sequence). V gave up 5 bases and J gave up 4 bases, with 9 bases separating them. The CDR3 covers 13 residues. In DNA form, the CDR3 reads TGTGCCAGCAGCAATACAGGAAATCAGCCCCAGCATTTT. This codes for CASSNTGNQPQHF.

This chain connects TRBV7-8 to TRBJ1-5; a weak D match, TRBD1 (6 bases). V lost 5 bases and J 6 bases, leaving 23 bases between the germline ends. Germline V gene sequence: CDR1 SGHVS, CDR2 FQNEAQ. CDR3 length: 17 residues. The CDR3 region has the DNA TGTGCCAGCAGCCCGGGGGGGCGGACAACCAAGAGTCAGCCCCAGCATTTT. Protein sequence: CASSPGGRTTKSQPQHF. Full variable domain (remainder filled in from reference TRBV7-8 and TRBJ1-5): GAGVSQSPRYKVAKRGQDVALRCDPISGHVSLFWYQQALGQGPEFLTYFQNEAQLDKSGLPSDRFFAERPEGSVSTLKIQRTQQEDSAVYLCASSPGGRTTKSQPQHFGDGTRLSIL.

In its sample, this clone was seen once. V and J are TRBV21-1 and TRBJ1-5; the table calls TRBD1, which could not be checked here. TRBV21-1 is designated a pseudogene. The CDR3 loop spans 19 amino acids. The CDR3 reads CASSKEPHGQGSGNQPQHF. The CDR3 nucleotides read TGTGCCAGCAGCAAAGAACCCCACGGACAGGGTTCGGGCAATCAGCCCCAGCATTTT.

The V and J genes are TRBV7-2 and TRBJ2-7; 9 positions agree with TRBD1. Losses at the gene ends were 5 bases for V and 6 bases for J; bases not matched to a gene: 11. Germline assignment: CDR1 SGHTA and CDR2 FQGNSA. The CDR3 is 15 residues long. The CDR3 protein is CASSRPGTGTVEQYF. CDR3 nucleotides: TGTGCCAGCAGCAGGCCTGGGACAGGGACGGTCGAGCAGTACTTC.

The V gene is TRBV28, the J gene TRBJ2-7; 7 bases map to TRBD1. Germline V gene lookup returns CDR1 MDHEN and CDR2 SYDVKM. The junction had 3 bases not matched to a gene; V was cut back by 6 bases and J by 1 base. This CDR3 comprises 13 residues. CDR3 DNA: TGTGCCAGCAGAAGGACAGGTTCCTACGAGCAGTACTTC. As protein: CASRRTGSYEQYF.

V is TRBV7-2 and J is TRBJ1-6, with D perhaps matching TRBD1 (6 bases). This CDR3 is 16 amino acids long. V lost 1 base and J lost 5, with 12 bases in between. The germline gives CDR1 SGHTA, CDR2 FQGNSA. CDR3 region: CASSLVWDTNNSPLHF. The CDR3 DNA reads as TGTGCCAGCAGCTTAGTGTGGGACACTAATAATTCACCCCTCCACTTT.

This clone has a single count. The gene calls are TRBV10-3 and TRBJ1-6, with D possibly TRBD1 on 5 matching bases. V was pared by 10 bases and J by 6 bases, with 16 bases between. The germline gives CDR1 ENHRY, CDR2 SYGVKD. The CDR3 covers 14 residues. The CDR3 coding sequence is TGTGCCACCTCACAGACAGCAACTAATTCACCCCTCCACTTT. Residues: CATSQTATNSPLHF.

This chain connects TRBV5-1 to TRBJ1-2; 7 bases fit TRBD1. The CDR3 has 15 residues. The germline V gene has CDR1 SGHRS and CDR2 YFSETQ. V shed 3 bases and J 6 bases; nucleotides not matched to a gene: 11. The CDR3 bases are TGCGCCAGCAGCTCAGAAGGGGGCGTTATAGATGGCTACACCTTC. It specifies CASSSEGGVIDGYTF. The variable domain in full, with the rest retrieved from reference TRBV5-1 and TRBJ1-2, is KAGVTQTPRYLIKTRGQQVTLSCSPISGHRSVSWYQQTPGQGLQFLFEYFSETQRNKGNFPGRFSGRQFSNSRSEMNVSTLELGDSALYLCASSSEGGVIDGYTFGSGTRLTVV.